The 24 T cell receptor beta chains below were found in one sample sequenced in a study of identifying expanded T cells in peripheral blood. This table comes from immunoSEQ multiplex PCR, and its TCRdb copy is limited to in-frame clones, with some not included. The data show 95,000 or so clones, with approximately 86% seen just once and approximately 5.6% held by the top ten. The sequencing input was blood. These receptors all stem from a person aged 18 to 69 in good health.

Comment on this clone: A read error may account for a junction end that differs from germline. Other DNA sequences within the sample encode an identical CDR3. The chain recombines TRBV15 with TRBJ2-7; D may be TRBD2 (6 bases). The V gene's germline CDR1 is LNHNV and CDR2 YYDKDF (reference sequence). The CDR3 spans 16 residues. Here the CDR3 reads CATSRDGSGGTYEQYF. The CDR3 DNA is TGTGCCACCAGCAGAGATGGATCCGGGGGTACCTACGAACAGTACTTC.

Here the CDR3 reads CASSVLTITGKLHF. CDR3 nucleotide sequence: TGTGCCAGCAGTGTGCTGACCATAACGGGCAAGCTCCACTTT. The J gene is TRBJ1-6, the V gene TRBV6-5; D gene ambiguous. V was trimmed by 5 bases and J by 16 bases, leaving 21 bases between them. Germline CDR1 and CDR2: MNHEY and SVGAGI. There are 14 residues in the CDR3.

This sequence joins TRBV30 and TRBJ1-1, with TRBD1 matching over 7 bases. The length of the CDR3 is 15 residues. Germline-derived CDR1 and CDR2 are GTSNPN and SVGIG (reference sequence). V lost 3 bases to trimming and J lost 4 bases; unmatched junction nucleotides: 11. This CDR3 reads CAWRQAQRGLTEAFF. DNA for the CDR3: TGTGCCTGGAGACAGGCCCAAAGGGGGCTCACTGAAGCTTTCTTT.

V and J are TRBV6-5 and TRBJ1-5; TRBD1 is a possible D gene (5 bases). The germline CDR1 and CDR2 sequences are MNHEY and SVGAGI. The length of the CDR3 is 14 residues. The V end lost 4 bases, the J end lost 6 bases, and 13 bases lay between the germline ends. CDR3 DNA: TGTGCCAGCAGTTTATCAGGGATTGGTCAGCCCCAGCATTTT. Translating it yields CASSLSGIGQPQHF.

The count of this clone is one. The chain joins TRBV29-1 to TRBJ1-3; maybe TRBD1 (6 bases). Germline V gene lookup returns CDR1 SQVTM and CDR2 ANQGSEA. The CDR3 totals 13 residues. V was shortened by 7 bases and J by 0 bases, with 10 bases between the two germline ends. The CDR3 loop is CSAVTGSGNTIYF. The CDR3 coding sequence is TGCAGCGCTGTGACAGGCTCTGGAAACACCATATATTTT.

V usage is TRBV5-1 and J usage is TRBJ2-1; D possibly corresponds to TRBD1 (6 bases). Germline loops: CDR1 SGHRS, CDR2 YFSETQ. The CDR3 runs to 16 residues. V was clipped by 3 bases and J by 5 bases, with 18 bases between them. The CDR3: CASSSESSGHNNEQFF. CDR3 coding DNA: TGCGCCAGCAGCTCGGAATCCTCGGGACACAACAATGAGCAGTTCTTC.

This clone was seen once. This sequence joins TRBV30 and TRBJ1-2; D remains ambiguous. This CDR3 is built from 13 residues. V gave up 1 base and J gave up 5 bases, with 11 bases separating them. Looked up from germline, CDR1 is GTSNPN and CDR2 is SVGIG (reference sequence). The chain's CDR3 is CAWSDGDWYGYTF. The CDR3 DNA reads as TGTGCCTGGAGTGACGGGGATTGGTATGGCTACACCTTC. The full variable domain, its missing parts supplied by reference TRBV30 and TRBJ1-2, is SQTIHQWPATLVQPVGSPLSLECTVEGTSNPNLYWYRQAAGRGLQLLFYSVGIGQISSEVPQNLSASRPQDRQFILSSKKLLLSDSGFYLCAWSDGDWYGYTFGSGTRLTVV.

The chain combines TRBV19 with TRBJ2-1; the match to TRBD1 covers 10 bases. There are 15 residues in the CDR3. The junction had 8 bases not matched to a gene; V was cut back by 5 bases and J by 7 bases. The V gene's germline CDR1 is LNHDA and CDR2 SQIVND (reference sequence). The CDR3 sequence: CASSEDRGEWNEQFF. The CDR3 DNA reads TGTGCCAGTAGTGAGGACAGGGGGGAGTGGAATGAGCAGTTCTTC. Together with reference TRBV19 and TRBJ2-1, the CDR3 gives the full variable domain: DGGITQSPKYLFRKEGQNVTLSCEQNLNHDAMYWYRQDPGQGLRLIYYSQIVNDFQKGDIAEGYSVSREKKESFPLTVTSAQKNPTAFYLCASSEDRGEWNEQFFGPGTRLTVL.

The rearrangement joins TRBV10-3 to TRBJ1-2, with a possible D match to TRBD1 (5 bases). The CDR3 length is 13 residues. The V gene lost 5 bases and the J gene lost 2 bases, with 9 bases spanning the gap. Looked up from germline, CDR1 is ENHRY and CDR2 is SYGVKD. The CDR3 coding sequence is TGTGCCATCAGTTTGGGGGAAAACTATGGCTACACCTTC. This gives the protein CAISLGENYGYTF.

In this sample, this clone turned up once. This chain links TRBV9 with TRBJ2-5, with 13 nucleotides matching TRBD2. The CDR3 has 14 residues. Losses at the gene ends were 4 bases for V and 5 bases for J; bases not matched to a gene: 2. The V gene's germline CDR1 is SGDLS and CDR2 YYNGEE. The CDR3 region is CASSMTSGGETQYF. As DNA, the CDR3 is TGTGCCAGCAGCATGACTAGCGGGGGGGAGACCCAGTACTTC.

This clone has just a few counts. The V call is TRBV2, the J call TRBJ1-6; the D gene is possibly TRBD1 (6 bases). Germline V lookup: CDR1 SNHLY, CDR2 FYNNEI. V lost 1 base and J 10 bases, leaving 14 bases between the germline ends. The length of the CDR3 is 15 residues. CDR3 DNA: TGTGCCAGCAGTGAAGAACAGGGAGTGCAATCACCCCTCCACTTT. Protein product: CASSEEQGVQSPLHF.

In this sample, this clone turned up once. The chain carries TRBV30 and TRBJ1-4; D gene ambiguous. The CDR3 totals 15 residues. The V and J ends lost 0 bases and 2 bases respectively, with 10 bases between them. In germline, CDR1 is GTSNPN, CDR2 SVGIG (reference sequence). In DNA form, the CDR3 reads TGTGCCTGGAGTGTTTTGCGCGGCACTAATGAAAAACTGTTTTTT. Protein product: CAWSVLRGTNEKLFF. Supplemented by reference TRBV30 and TRBJ1-4, the full variable domain reads SQTIHQWPATLVQPVGSPLSLECTVEGTSNPNLYWYRQAAGRGLQLLFYSVGIGQISSEVPQNLSASRPQDRQFILSSKKLLLSDSGFYLCAWSVLRGTNEKLFFGSGTQLSVL.

In this sample, this clone turned up once. J is TRBJ2-7 and V is TRBV4-3; D call uncertain. Trimming pared 1 base from V and 2 bases from J, leaving 12 bases between. Germline V CDR1 and CDR2: LGHNA, YSLEER. The CDR3 runs to 15 residues. CDR3 loop: CASSQALRGPYEQYF. CDR3 DNA sequence: TGCGCCAGCAGCCAAGCACTGCGAGGACCCTACGAGCAGTACTTC.

J is TRBJ2-2 and V is TRBV11-2; D may match TRBD1 or TRBD2 (5 bases each). CDR3 length equals 15 residues. V gave up 0 bases and J gave up 6 bases, with 11 bases separating them. The germline V gene has CDR1 SGHAT and CDR2 FQNNGV. CDR3 amino acids: CASSLEWGRSGELFF. In DNA, the CDR3 is TGTGCCAGCAGCTTAGAATGGGGACGGTCCGGGGAGCTGTTTTTT.

This chain joins TRBV5-6 and TRBJ2-5; D gene uncertain. The ends were cut back, 4 bases at V and 5 bases at J, with 18 bases in the middle. Germline V gene data show CDR1 as SGHDT and CDR2 as YYEEEE. This CDR3 contains 15 residues. The CDR3 reads CASSPYDPQAETQYF. The CDR3 bases are TGTGCCAGCAGCCCCTACGACCCTCAGGCGGAGACCCAGTACTTC.

In nucleotides, the CDR3 is TGTGCCAGCAGTGACCCAACTAATGAAAAACTGTTTTTT. Translation: CASSDPTNEKLFF. The gene calls are TRBV25-1 and TRBJ1-4; D gene uncertain. V was shortened by 3 bases and J by 0 bases, with 2 bases between the two germline ends. The CDR3 is 13 amino acids. The germline gives CDR1 MGHDK, CDR2 SYGVNS.

The chain uses TRBV19 and TRBJ1-1, with 7 bases matching TRBD1. CDR3 length: 13 residues. Germline V lookup: CDR1 LNHDA, CDR2 SQIVND (reference sequence). Germline trimming cut 5 bases from V and 11 bases from J; bases unmatched to any gene: 11. The CDR3 coding sequence is TGTGCCAGTAGTTATAGCCAGGGGGTAAGGGCTTTCTTT. This translates into CASSYSQGVRAFF.

V usage is TRBV5-8 and J usage is TRBJ1-1; D may be TRBD1 (5 bases). The germline V gene has CDR1 SGHTS and CDR2 YDEGEE. The CDR3 has 17 residues. Trimming took off 5 bases at V and 4 bases at J, with 24 bases between the two ends. In DNA, the CDR3 is TGTGCCAGCAGTTTCCTACTGAGCCTCGGGGGATCCACTGAAGCTTTCTTT. Translating it yields CASSFLLSLGGSTEAFF.

The chain has TRBV27 and TRBJ1-5; unclear D gene. Germline assignment: CDR1 MNHEY and CDR2 SMNVEV (reference sequence). V dropped 0 bases and J dropped 4 bases, with 10 bases sitting between them. The CDR3 is 15 amino acids. CDR3 coding DNA: TGTGCCAGCAGTTTATCGATAGGGCCAAATCAGCCCCAGCATTTT. This encodes CASSLSIGPNQPQHF.

This chain joins TRBV4-3 and TRBJ1-4; D ambiguous. From germline, CDR1 is LGHNA and CDR2 YSLEER. Trimming pared 4 bases from V and 0 bases from J, leaving 9 bases between. The CDR3 sequence is 15 residues long. The CDR3 nucleotides read TGCGCCAGCAGCCGACACCTTGCAACTAATGAAAAACTGTTTTTT. It encodes CASSRHLATNEKLFF.

This chain links TRBV29-1 with TRBJ2-1, with D perhaps matching TRBD1 or TRBD2 (5 bases each). Germline V gene sequence: CDR1 SQVTM, CDR2 ANQGSEA. The CDR3 covers 16 residues. V was clipped by 6 bases and J by 0 bases, with 18 bases between them. This CDR3 is CSVLGQDTSSYNEQFF. The CDR3 DNA follows: TGCAGCGTGTTGGGGCAGGATACTAGCTCCTACAATGAGCAGTTCTTC.

Turning to this clone: One junction end disagrees with the germline gene, perhaps due to a read error. V usage is TRBV27 and J usage is TRBJ1-2; the D is unclear. CDR1 and CDR2 from the germline V gene are MNHEY and SMNVEV (reference sequence). The CDR3 has 8 amino acids. The CDR3 here is CASTKNSF. The CDR3 coding sequence is TGTGCCAGCACCAAAAACTCCTTC.

The genes are TRBV29-1 and TRBJ2-3, with D hard to call. The CDR3 totals 12 residues. The V end was cut by 4 bases, the J end by 2 bases, with 7 bases between. CDR1 is SQVTM, CDR2 ANQGSEA, per germline. CDR3 in DNA: TGCAGCGTTGCCTTAGCCACAGATACGCAGTATTTT. Translation gives CSVALATDTQYF.

The chain combines TRBV9 with TRBJ2-2; D is uncertain. Germline V gene data show CDR1 as SGDLS and CDR2 as YYNGEE. This CDR3 region has 13 residues. The V and J ends lost 1 base and 4 bases respectively, with 5 bases between them. CDR3 in amino acids: CASSVSLTGELFF. The CDR3 DNA reads as TGTGCCAGCAGCGTATCTCTCACCGGGGAGCTGTTTTTT.